This T cell receptor (beta chain) was recorded in a study of PD-1 blockade in classical Hodgkin lymphoma. Whole-study findings and limits: Newly diagnosed patients had baseline TCR diversity that was reportedly lower than that of healthy donors. Complete responders entered with baseline diversity on par with newly diagnosed patients, the results showed.

As to this clone: Its specificity is unknown.

Germline-derived CDR1 and CDR2 are MNHEY and SVGAGI. This CDR3 contains 15 residues. V was pared by 0 bases and J by 2 bases, with 11 bases between. Each patient's relapse followed autologous stem cell transplantation, and brentuximab vedotin exposure varied. Best responses fell into complete response, partial response or progressive disease. Generated by immunoSEQ multiplex PCR, the TCRdb table keeps only in-frame clones and is missing some. The sample includes 2,000 or so clones, around 83% of them seen just once. The J gene is TRBJ2-7, the V gene TRBV6-5, with D possibly being TRBD2 (6 bases). This receptor was obtained from a human donor with classical Hodgkin lymphoma. Sequences were derived from peripheral blood mononuclear cells (PBMCs), sampled at baseline. The CDR3 DNA follows: TGTGCCAGCAGTTACTCGTCCTCGGGAGCCTACGAGCAGTACTTC. It encodes CASSYSSSGAYEQYF.